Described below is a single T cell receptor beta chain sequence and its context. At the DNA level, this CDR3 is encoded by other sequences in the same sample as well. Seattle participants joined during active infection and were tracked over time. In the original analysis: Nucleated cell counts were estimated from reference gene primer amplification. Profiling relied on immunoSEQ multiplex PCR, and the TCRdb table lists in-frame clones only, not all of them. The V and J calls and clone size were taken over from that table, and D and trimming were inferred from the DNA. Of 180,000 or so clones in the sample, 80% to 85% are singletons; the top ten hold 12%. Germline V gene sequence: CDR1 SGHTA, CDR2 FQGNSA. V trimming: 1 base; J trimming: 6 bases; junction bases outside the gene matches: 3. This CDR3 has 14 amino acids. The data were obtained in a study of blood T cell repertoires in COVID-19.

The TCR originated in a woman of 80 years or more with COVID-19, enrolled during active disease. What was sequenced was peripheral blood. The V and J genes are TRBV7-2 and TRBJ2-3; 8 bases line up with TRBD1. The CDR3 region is CASSLVQGADTQYF. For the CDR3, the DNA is TGTGCCAGCAGCTTAGTCCAGGGGGCGGATACGCAGTATTTT. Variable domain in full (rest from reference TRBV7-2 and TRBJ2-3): GAGVSQSPSNKVTEKGKDVELRCDPISGHTALYWYRQSLGQGLEFLIYFQGNSAPDKSGLPSDRFSAERTGGSVSTLTIQRTQQEDSAVYLCASSLVQGADTQYFGPGTRLTVL.